This entry concerns a single TCR beta chain. The target antigen is unknown. The sample originates from a study of T cell repertoires in cytomegalovirus infection. Deletions cut 6 bases from V and 1 base from J, with 14 bases between. Germline V gene data show CDR1 as DFQATT and CDR2 as SNEGSKA (reference sequence). The CDR3 covers 14 residues. A single record per CDR3 protein comes from TCRdb applying MiXCR to the reads. Of about 770,000 distinct CDR3 sequences listed, 25% to 35% are singletons. The clonotype comes from a human donor in good health (CMV status not recorded). Some clones in this sample may be carry-over from other donors' samples. The chain recombines TRBV20-1 with TRBJ2-3; D is possibly TRBD2 (6 bases). The sample consisted of cultured CD8+ T cells from PBMCs, taken from culture after CMV antigen stimulation. CDR3 in amino acids: CSAEGGAGTDTQYF. In DNA, the CDR3 is TGCAGTGCCGAGGGCGGGGCCGGCACAGATACGCAGTATTTT.